The following is a T cell receptor beta chain sequence with its context. The data were obtained in a study of blood T cell repertoires in COVID-19. In germline, CDR1 is KGHDR, CDR2 SFDVKD. The V and J ends lost 3 bases and 4 bases, in that order; junction bases with no gene match: 6. The CDR3 runs to 15 residues. Data came from immunoSEQ multiplex PCR; TCRdb stores just in-frame clones and leaves some out. The sample contains approximately 230,000 clones, roughly 79% of which appear only once. The sequenced sample was PBMCs or T cells enriched from blood (not recorded which). V is TRBV24-1 and J is TRBJ2-5, with 8 bases lining up with TRBD1. The TCR sequence derives from a man aged 40-50 years who had recovered from COVID-19. CDR3 bases: TGTGCCACCAGTGATCGGACAGGGTGGAGAGAGACCCAGTACTTC. Encoded protein: CATSDRTGWRETQYF.